This TCR beta chain was profiled in a study of beta chain features in type 1 diabetes. Study overall: Age, gender and cell yields were similar between patients and healthy donors. Examination spanned about 110 million sorted cells from all samples. General study findings and limits: Cells with high TCR expression could be over-represented when cDNA is sequenced. In comparison with healthy donors, patients had naive, central memory and Treg TCRB repertoires that appeared more similar.

CDR3 length: 17 amino acids. V dropped 1 base and J dropped 7; count of bases not matched to a gene: 11. CDR1 and CDR2 from the germline V gene are SGHTA and FQGNSA. A word on this clone: Its antigen is still unknown.

As every portion of the isolated RNA was reverse transcribed, the sequencing read expressed TCRB transcripts. Assay: immunoSEQ multiplex PCR; the TCRdb copy retains only in-frame clones and omits some. The sample comprises under 150,000 clones, roughly 53% of which are singletons, and around 0.42% rests with the top ten. Sequencing was done on a sample of Tregs from blood. The chain uses TRBV7-2 and TRBJ2-7; 12 bases match TRBD2. This receptor was identified in a man aged 18 to 30 in good health. The CDR3 region has the DNA TGTGCCAGCAGCTTAGTTCCTAGCGGGAGGGCATCTAAAGAGCAGTACTTC. This gives the protein CASSLVPSGRASKEQYF.